The entry that follows covers one TCR beta chain sequence. Measured with immunoSEQ multiplex PCR; TCRdb has only the in-frame clones, and not every one. The data contain about 330,000 clones, about 83% of them seen just once; the ten biggest clones take up around 1.7%. These data belong to a study of blood T cell repertoires in COVID-19. For the study at large: From T cells, B-cell-depleted T cells, or PBMCs came the material, which was cDNA or gDNA.

V lost 0 bases and J lost 2, with 4 bases in between. This CDR3 comprises 13 residues. Germline V gene data show CDR1 as LNHNV and CDR2 as YYDKDF (reference sequence). This sequence joins TRBV15 and TRBJ1-2; no clear D gene. This sequence was found in a woman between 50 and 59 years old with acute or convalescent COVID-19. The source material was peripheral blood. In DNA, the CDR3 is TGTGCCACCAGCAGAGATGTAAACTATGGCTACACCTTC. Translated, it gives CATSRDVNYGYTF. Together with reference TRBV15 and TRBJ1-2, the CDR3 gives the full variable domain: DAMVIQNPRYQVTQFGKPVTLSCSQTLNHNVMYWYQQKSSQAPKLLFHYYDKDFNNEADTPDNFQSRRPNTSFCFLDIRSPGLGDTAMYLCATSRDVNYGYTFGSGTRLTVV.